These 32 T cell receptor beta chains were sequenced from one sample in a study of beta chain features in type 1 diabetes. What was sequenced were expressed TCRB transcripts, since all of the isolated RNA had been reverse transcribed. Profiling relied on immunoSEQ multiplex PCR, and the TCRdb table lists in-frame clones only, not all of them. The table has 970,000 or so clones, roughly 15% seen once. The sample consisted of naive CD4+ T cells from blood. These receptors came from a woman aged 18-29 years in good health.

The chain is built from TRBV7-3 and TRBJ2-1; D possibly corresponds to TRBD1 (5 bases). Trimming cost V 5 bases and J 12 bases, with 14 bases left between them. Germline CDR1 and CDR2: SGHTA and FQGTGA. CDR3 length equals 12 residues. Here the CDR3 reads CASSKGESGQFF. CDR3 coding DNA: TGTGCCAGCAGCAAAGGGGAATCGGGGCAGTTCTTC.

A few counts support this clone. The chain combines TRBV13 with TRBJ1-1; D possibly corresponds to TRBD1 (5 bases). Between the trimmed V and J ends, which lost 4 bases and 0 bases, there was a span of 18 bases. Germline lookup yields CDR1 PRHDT and CDR2 FYEKMQ (reference sequence). The CDR3 sequence is 17 residues long. For the CDR3, the DNA is TGTGCCAGCAGCTATCCGGGCCCTAGAGGGGTGAACACTGAAGCTTTCTTT. It codes for CASSYPGPRGVNTEAFF.

This clone was observed a few times. The rearrangement uses TRBV7-8 and TRBJ2-5; D might be TRBD2 (6 bases). Looked up from germline, CDR1 is SGHVS and CDR2 is FQNEAQ. This CDR3 comprises 18 residues. V lost 2 bases, J lost 1 base, and 20 bases lay in between. The DNA of the CDR3 is TGTGCCAGCAGCTTAACGGGGCGACGAGCGGGCCTCCAAGAGACCCAGTACTTC. Its protein product is CASSLTGRRAGLQETQYF. The variable domain in full, completed from reference TRBV7-8 and TRBJ2-5, reads GAGVSQSPRYKVAKRGQDVALRCDPISGHVSLFWYQQALGQGPEFLTYFQNEAQLDKSGLPSDRFFAERPEGSVSTLKIQRTQQEDSAVYLCASSLTGRRAGLQETQYFGPGTRLLVL.

This clone turned up a few times. The chain uses TRBV28 and TRBJ1-3; D is possibly TRBD1 (6 bases). V lost 7 bases to trimming and J lost 4 bases, with 11 bases between them. The germline V gene encodes CDR1 MDHEN and CDR2 SYDVKM. The CDR3 totals 13 residues. The CDR3 sequence: CASNRESGNTIYF. As DNA, the CDR3 is TGTGCCAGCAACAGGGAATCCGGAAACACCATATATTTT. Full variable domain (outside the CDR3, taken from reference TRBV28 and TRBJ1-3): DVKVTQSSRYLVKRTGEKVFLECVQDMDHENMFWYRQDPGLGLRLIYFSYDVKMKEKGDIPEGYSVSREKKERFSLILESASTNQTSMYLCASNRESGNTIYFGEGSWLTVV.

The chain carries TRBV5-6 and TRBJ2-7; 7 nucleotides align to TRBD1. The CDR3 spans 14 residues. CDR1 and CDR2 (germline): SGHDT, YYEEEE. After removal of 4 bases from V and 9 bases from J, the junction contained 13 bases not matched to a gene. CDR3 sequence: CASSLGTAMRGQYF. In nucleotides, the CDR3 is TGTGCCAGCAGCCTCGGGACAGCAATGCGTGGGCAGTACTTC.

Points on this clone: This sample includes further DNA sequences coding for the same CDR3. The CDR3: CASSAPGDYGYTF. CDR3 bases: TGTGCCAGCAGCGCCCCAGGGGACTATGGCTACACCTTC. The rearrangement uses TRBV9 and TRBJ1-2, with a weak D call TRBD1 (6 bases). The V end lost 3 bases, the J end lost 3 bases, and 9 bases lay between the germline ends. The CDR3 is 13 residues long. Germline CDR1 is SGDLS and CDR2 is YYNGEE.

This clone has a handful of counts. The rearrangement joins TRBV10-3 to TRBJ1-1; 8 bases align to TRBD1. Germline loops: CDR1 ENHRY, CDR2 SYGVKD. The CDR3 runs to 14 residues. After removal of 4 bases from V and 2 bases from J, the junction contained 3 bases not matched to a gene. CDR3 loop: CAISATGGNTEAFF. CDR3 coding DNA: TGTGCCATCAGTGCTACAGGGGGAAACACTGAAGCTTTCTTT.

The CDR3 DNA reads as TGTGCCAGTAGTATACTTCTAGGATGGGACACAGATACGCAGTATTTT. Translation gives CASSILLGWDTDTQYF. The chain carries TRBV19 and TRBJ2-3; D is undetermined. This CDR3 has 16 amino acids. Germline CDR1 and CDR2: LNHDA and SQIVND (reference sequence). Trimming took off 2 bases at V and 2 bases at J, with 14 bases between the two ends.

This clone was counted a few times. The J gene is TRBJ1-2, the V gene TRBV19; no clear D gene. This CDR3 is built from 13 residues. The V and J ends lost 9 bases and 2 bases respectively, with 13 bases between them. Germline CDR1 is LNHDA and CDR2 is SQIVND (reference sequence). CDR3 protein: CASRRNQNYGYTF. The CDR3 region has the DNA TGTGCCAGCCGCAGGAACCAGAACTATGGCTACACCTTC.

This clone appeared a few times. The chain joins TRBV25-1 to TRBJ1-6, with D hard to call. CDR3 length: 13 amino acids. Germline CDR1 MGHDK, CDR2 SYGVNS. Trimming cost V 1 base and J 9 bases, with 7 bases left between them. CDR3 sequence reads: CASSESGFSPLHF. The CDR3 region has the DNA TGTGCCAGCAGTGAATCGGGTTTTTCACCCCTCCACTTT.

The chain combines TRBV28 with TRBJ2-3, with D perhaps being TRBD1 or TRBD2 (5 bases each). The CDR3 totals 15 residues. Trimming took 3 bases from V and 4 from J, leaving 14 bases between them. From germline, CDR1 is MDHEN and CDR2 SYDVKM. CDR3 loop: CASSLGRVVADTQYF. In nucleotides, the CDR3 is TGTGCCAGCAGTTTGGGACGGGTAGTTGCAGATACGCAGTATTTT. The whole variable domain, filled in from reference TRBV28 and TRBJ2-3, reads DVKVTQSSRYLVKRTGEKVFLECVQDMDHENMFWYRQDPGLGLRLIYFSYDVKMKEKGDIPEGYSVSREKKERFSLILESASTNQTSMYLCASSLGRVVADTQYFGPGTRLTVL.

There are a few counts of this clone. Within the sample, other DNA sequences also encode this same CDR3. The chain uses TRBV11-2 and TRBJ2-5; D unclear. The germline CDR1 and CDR2 sequences are SGHAT and FQNNGV. V was cut by 5 bases and J by 0 bases, with 4 bases left in between. The CDR3 runs to 12 residues. In DNA form, the CDR3 reads TGTGCCAGCAGCCCCTACCAAGAGACCCAGTACTTC. Protein: CASSPYQETQYF.

This clone was counted only a few times. The chain uses TRBV18 and TRBJ2-3; perhaps TRBD1 as D (5 bases). The germline V gene has CDR1 KGHSH and CDR2 LQKENI. Trimming took 2 bases from V and 2 from J, leaving 17 bases between them. CDR3 length: 17 amino acids. The CDR3: CASSPSELGLVTDTQYF. The CDR3 nucleotides read TGTGCCAGCTCACCATCCGAATTGGGGCTAGTCACAGATACGCAGTATTTT.

This clone came up a few times. The CDR3 sequence is CASRNSGTHPYEQYF. CDR3 sequence (DNA): TGTGCCAGCAGAAATTCCGGGACACACCCCTACGAGCAGTACTTC. The V and J genes are TRBV14 and TRBJ2-7, with D perhaps TRBD1 (6 bases). The CDR3 runs to 15 residues. V gave up 6 bases and J gave up 2 bases, with 17 bases separating them. CDR1 and CDR2 from the germline V gene are SGHDN and FVKESK.

The chain combines TRBV4-1 with TRBJ1-1, with D possibly matching TRBD1 (5 bases). Germline V gene lookup returns CDR1 MGHRA and CDR2 YSYEKL. V lost 1 base and J 9 bases, leaving 27 bases between the germline ends. The CDR3 consists of 18 residues. This CDR3 reads CASSQGKFREAGIQKAFF. In DNA form, the CDR3 reads TGCGCCAGCAGCCAAGGAAAGTTCAGGGAGGCAGGAATACAAAAAGCTTTCTTT.

This clone was recorded a few times. The chain employs TRBV10-3 and TRBJ1-4; TRBD1 is a possible D gene (6 bases). CDR3 size: 13 residues. Germline-derived CDR1 and CDR2 are ENHRY and SYGVKD. V was shortened by 2 bases and J by 5 bases, with 6 bases between the two germline ends. The CDR3 region is CAISEQGNEKLFF. The CDR3 DNA reads TGTGCCATCAGTGAGCAGGGGAATGAAAAACTGTTTTTT.

This clone occurred a few times. The genes are TRBV28 and TRBJ2-5, with D tentatively TRBD2 (5 bases). With the DNA end fitting TRBJ2-7 better, the J assignment may be wrong. The CDR3 has 12 residues. Germline CDR1 is MDHEN and CDR2 is SYDVKM. DNA of the CDR3: TGTGCCAGCAGGCGGGCCTCCTACGAGCAGTACTTC. Translating gives CASRRASYEQYF.

In its sample, this clone was seen a few times. For the CDR3, the DNA is TGCGCCAGCAGCCAAGGGCAGGGGTATGCCGGGGAGCTGTTTTTT. Amino acid sequence: CASSQGQGYAGELFF. The chain recombines TRBV4-3 with TRBJ2-2; possibly TRBD1 for D (6 bases). The CDR3 spans 15 residues. The V gene's germline CDR1 is LGHNA and CDR2 YSLEER. V lost 1 base to trimming and J lost 6 bases, with 12 bases between them.

This clone was detected only a few times. This chain connects TRBV19 to TRBJ2-2, with D tentatively TRBD2 (5 bases). This CDR3 is built from 15 residues. V lost 9 bases and J 1 base, leaving 15 bases between the germline ends. Germline V gene lookup returns CDR1 LNHDA and CDR2 SQIVND (reference sequence). CDR3 DNA: TGTGCCAGCAACACCCGGGGTTTGAACACCGGGGAGCTGTTTTTT. It codes for CASNTRGLNTGELFF.

This clone was seen a handful of times. The J gene is TRBJ1-2, the V gene TRBV4-2; no clear D. The V and J ends lost 0 bases and 4 bases respectively, with 12 bases between them. The germline gives CDR1 LGHNA, CDR2 YNFKEQ. This CDR3 contains 15 residues. The CDR3 region has the DNA TGTGCCAGCAGCCAAGATGCTAATTTGGGCTATGGCTACACCTTC. It is translated as CASSQDANLGYGYTF.

This clone appeared a few times. The rearrangement joins TRBV9 to TRBJ2-5; possible D gene TRBD2, 6 bases. CDR3 length: 14 amino acids. Germline CDR1 reads SGDLS; CDR2 reads YYNGEE. The V end was cut by 3 bases, the J end by 11 bases, with 20 bases between. The CDR3 sequence is CASSAGLPGVEQYF. Here the CDR3 DNA reads TGTGCCAGCAGCGCCGGACTACCCGGGGTAGAGCAGTACTTC. The variable domain in full, with the rest retrieved from reference TRBV9 and TRBJ2-5, is DSGVTQTPKHLITATGQRVTLRCSPRSGDLSVYWYQQSLDQGLQFLIQYYNGEERAKGNILERFSAQQFPDLHSELNLSSLELGDSALYFCASSAGLPGVEQYFGPGTRLLVL.

The chain joins TRBV19 to TRBJ1-1; no clear D gene. Germline CDR1 and CDR2: LNHDA and SQIVND (reference sequence). V was clipped by 7 bases and J by 8 bases, with 11 bases between them. The CDR3 is 11 residues long. CDR3 sequence reads: CASIRRGEAFF. The CDR3 coding sequence is TGTGCCAGTATTCGCAGAGGGGAAGCTTTCTTT.

This clone has just a few counts. The rearrangement uses TRBV19 and TRBJ1-1, with D perhaps TRBD1 (5 bases). The CDR3 extends over 13 amino acids. The germline V gene encodes CDR1 LNHDA and CDR2 SQIVND (reference sequence). Trimming left V 8 bases short and J 1 base short, with 11 bases between. For the CDR3, the DNA is TGTGCCAGTGAGAGAAGGGGGAACACTGAAGCTTTCTTT. It yields the protein CASERRGNTEAFF.

The J gene is TRBJ1-1, the V gene TRBV9; D unresolved. The CDR3 is made up of 15 amino acids. The germline V gene encodes CDR1 SGDLS and CDR2 YYNGEE. V gave up 4 bases and J gave up 3 bases, with 16 bases separating them. CDR3 sequence (DNA): TGTGCCAGCAGCCCCCATCCGGACGGTGACACTGAAGCTTTCTTT. Translation gives CASSPHPDGDTEAFF.

This chain links TRBV5-6 with TRBJ2-3; maybe TRBD1 (5 bases). Trimming removed 3 bases at V and 10 bases at J, with 12 bases between. In germline, CDR1 is SGHDT, CDR2 YYEEEE. This CDR3 comprises 12 residues. The CDR3 here is CASSSGLGAQYF. The CDR3 nucleotides read TGTGCCAGCAGCTCCGGGTTAGGGGCGCAGTATTTT.

This clone was counted between two and nine times. The chain employs TRBV6-5 and TRBJ2-1; D may be TRBD2 (5 bases). The CDR3 runs to 14 residues. With 7 bases removed from V and 0 bases from J, the gap between germline ends came to 10 bases. Germline CDR1 reads MNHEY; CDR2 reads SVGAGI. The CDR3 coding sequence is TGTGCCAGCACCGGGGTAAGCTCCTACAATGAGCAGTTCTTC. Translated, it gives CASTGVSSYNEQFF.

This chain links TRBV4-1 with TRBJ1-2; possibly TRBD1 for D (5 bases). CDR3 length: 15 amino acids. Trimming shortened V by 0 bases and J by 4 bases, and 12 bases separated the two germline ends. The germline V gene has CDR1 MGHRA and CDR2 YSYEKL. The CDR3 loop reads CASSQDERGTYGYTF. Written as DNA, the CDR3 is TGCGCCAGCAGCCAAGATGAAAGGGGTACCTATGGCTACACCTTC.

This clone was recorded a few times. The rearrangement links TRBV6-6 to TRBJ2-1, with D tentatively TRBD2 (5 bases). V was trimmed by 6 bases and J by 10 bases, leaving 7 bases between them. The CDR3 is made up of 10 amino acids. CDR1 and CDR2 from the germline V gene are MNHNY and SVGAGI (reference sequence). The CDR3 sequence: CASREGEQFF. CDR3 coding DNA: TGTGCCAGCAGAGAGGGCGAGCAGTTCTTC.

This clone appeared a few times. The chain employs TRBV4-3 and TRBJ1-2, with D perhaps matching TRBD1 (6 bases). Germline V gives CDR1 LGHNA, CDR2 YSLEER. The CDR3 is made up of 13 amino acids. V lost 4 bases and J 7 bases, leaving 13 bases between the germline ends. The CDR3 region has the DNA TGCGCCAGCAGCCCTACAGGGAATGTTGGCTACACCTTC. Translating gives CASSPTGNVGYTF.

Points on this clone: The sample contains more than one DNA sequence encoding this CDR3. The chain links TRBV5-1 to TRBJ2-5; 8 nucleotides agree with TRBD1. This CDR3 contains 15 residues. Trimming cost V 0 bases and J 1 base; bases outside gene matches: 2. Germline V gene lookup returns CDR1 SGHRS and CDR2 YFSETQ. The CDR3 region is CASSLGDRGQETQYF. The CDR3 DNA follows: TGCGCCAGCAGCTTGGGTGACAGGGGCCAAGAGACCCAGTACTTC. Full variable domain (remainder filled in from reference TRBV5-1 and TRBJ2-5): KAGVTQTPRYLIKTRGQQVTLSCSPISGHRSVSWYQQTPGQGLQFLFEYFSETQRNKGNFPGRFSGRQFSNSRSEMNVSTLELGDSALYLCASSLGDRGQETQYFGPGTRLLVL.

This clone was recorded a few times. The V gene is TRBV5-1, the J gene TRBJ2-1, with D hard to call. Germline-derived CDR1 and CDR2 are SGHRS and YFSETQ. This CDR3 has 12 residues. Trimming took 3 bases from V and 6 from J, leaving 7 bases between them. In DNA, the CDR3 is TGCGCCAGCAGCTCCCAAAGCAATGAGCAGTTCTTC. It is translated as CASSSQSNEQFF.

The sample holds a few counts of this clone. The CDR3 DNA reads as TGTGCCAGCAGCTTAAGCACTAGCGGGAGTGGCAATGAGCAGTTCTTC. This encodes CASSLSTSGSGNEQFF. This rearrangement joins TRBV7-6 to TRBJ2-1; 11 nucleotides align to TRBD2. Germline V gene data show CDR1 as SGHVS and CDR2 as FNYEAQ. V was pared by 2 bases and J by 6 bases, with 6 bases of the junction left unmatched. The CDR3 consists of 16 residues. Based on the CDR3 plus reference TRBV7-6 and TRBJ2-1, the full variable domain is GAGVSQSPRYKVTKRGQDVALRCDPISGHVSLYWYRQALGQGPEFLTYFNYEAQQDKSGLPNDRFSAERPEGSISTLTIQRTEQRDSAMYRCASSLSTSGSGNEQFFGPGTRLTVL.